Shown below are 3 T cell receptor beta chains from a single sample sequenced in a study of cytomegalovirus exposure and HLA in healthy donors (TCRdb year 2017). Libraries came from the immunoSEQ multiplex PCR assay. For the multiplex PCR, a mixture combining 60 forward primers for TCR Vbeta segments and 13 reverse primers for TCR Jbeta segments was used. TCRdb's version of the immuneACCESS table is confined to in-frame rearrangements and falls short of the full clone set. An unresolved V gene accounts for under half of the shortfall where checked; the remainder is of unknown origin. Present in this sample are around 90,000 clones, approximately 89% of which were seen just once. Of the sample, roughly 9.2% is held by the ten largest clones. Material: PBMCs. These receptors originate from a man younger than 40 in good health and CMV-seropositive.

A single count supports this clone. V gene TRBV27 combines with J gene TRBJ2-7, with D possibly being TRBD2 (6 bases). Looked up from germline, CDR1 is MNHEY and CDR2 is SMNVEV (reference sequence). This CDR3 has 15 amino acids. Trimming shortened V by 5 bases and J by 5 bases, and 19 bases separated the two germline ends. CDR3 loop: CASSEPGAKSDEQYF. The DNA for the CDR3 is TGTGCCAGCAGTGAACCGGGAGCAAAGTCCGACGAGCAGTACTTC.

Comment on this clone: A read error may produce the germline difference seen at one junction end. The chain carries TRBV7-7 and TRBJ2-5, with 7 bases lining up with TRBD1. CDR1 is SSHAT, CDR2 FNYEAQ, per germline (reference sequence). CDR3 length: 14 amino acids. The CDR3 loop is CASSSGTAQETQYF. The CDR3 nucleotides are TGTGCTAGCAGCTCCGGGACAGCCCAAGAGACCCAGTACTTC.

This chain links TRBV5-1 with TRBJ2-3; 12 bases agree with TRBD2. V shed 0 bases, J shed 7 bases, and the junction held 9 bases outside the gene matches. From germline, CDR1 is SGHRS and CDR2 YFSETQ. CDR3 length equals 17 residues. CDR3 protein: CASSLESSGRAWYTQYF. DNA for the CDR3: TGCGCCAGCAGCTTGGAGTCTAGCGGGAGGGCCTGGTATACGCAGTATTTT. The full variable domain, rest sourced from reference TRBV5-1 and TRBJ2-3, is KAGVTQTPRYLIKTRGQQVTLSCSPISGHRSVSWYQQTPGQGLQFLFEYFSETQRNKGNFPGRFSGRQFSNSRSEMNVSTLELGDSALYLCASSLESSGRAWYTQYFGPGTRLTVL.